A selection of T cell receptor beta chains follows, all from one sample in a study of Ad26.COV2.S vaccination and SARS-CoV-2 variants. Using immunoSEQ multiplex PCR, the repertoire was profiled, and TCRdb retains in-frame clones only, with some absent. Counted here are under 600,000 clones, about 88% occurring once; the ten biggest clones make up under 2%. This specimen consisted of peripheral blood, obtained in a trial of Ad26.COV2.S vaccine versus placebo. The receptor set was obtained from a person between 18 and 60 years old who received the Ad26.COV2.S COVID-19 vaccine or a placebo. CDR3s include the opening cysteine and the closing phenylalanine or tryptophan. Each record gives: clone size, V gene, D gene, J gene, CDR3 protein, CDR3 DNA. D genes are given only for firm matches. Not every row has a clone size; where given, it reads once, few, many or a size class.

-	TRBV10-3	-	TRBJ2-7	CAIRRVGGGYEQYF	TGTGCCATCCGGCGTGTTGGGGGTGGCTACGAGCAGTACTTC
few	TRBV7-3	-	TRBJ1-6	CASSFRRGGDTSNSPLHF	TGTGCCAGCAGCTTCCGTCGCGGTGGGGACACCTCTAATTCACCCCTCCACTTT
-	TRBV5-1	-	TRBJ1-1	CASSLSLGVGPEAFF	TGCGCCAGCAGCTTGTCTTTGGGGGTGGGTCCTGAAGCTTTCTTT
-	TRBV4-3	-	TRBJ2-5	CASSQEHRAQETQYF	TGCGCCAGCAGCCAAGAACACAGAGCACAAGAGACCCAGTACTTC
once	TRBV4-3	-	TRBJ1-4	CASSQDWGATNEKLFF	TGCGCCAGCAGCCAAGATTGGGGGGCAACTAATGAAAAACTGTTTTTT
-	TRBV5-6	-	TRBJ1-1	CASSLGPGAANTEAFF	TGTGCCAGCAGCTTGGGCCCGGGGGCTGCGAACACTGAAGCTTTCTTT
-	TRBV2	TRBD1	TRBJ2-7	CASGWTGPRSEQYF	TGTGCCAGCGGATGGACAGGCCCAAGGTCCGAGCAGTACTTC
-	TRBV19	-	TRBJ2-6	CASSAGSGANVLTF	TGTGCCAGTAGCGCTGGGTCCGGGGCCAACGTCCTGACTTTC
once	TRBV7-9	-	TRBJ2-3	CASSLRGAVHTDTQYF	TGTGCCAGCAGCTTACGCGGTGCAGTCCACACAGATACGCAGTATTTT
-	TRBV19	-	TRBJ2-3	CASSPGKTDTQYF	TGTGCCAGTAGTCCGGGGAAGACAGATACGCAGTATTTT
few	TRBV7-2	TRBD1	TRBJ2-7	CASSPGTGGDEQYF	TGTGCCAGCAGCCCCGGGACAGGGGGCGACGAGCAGTACTTC
once	TRBV18	TRBD2	TRBJ2-7	CASSRLAGAPYEQYF	TGTGCCAGCTCACGACTAGCGGGAGCCCCTTACGAGCAGTACTTC
-	TRBV25-1	TRBD2	TRBJ2-1	CASSEGASGSSEQFF	TGTGCCAGCAGTGAAGGGGCGAGCGGGAGCAGTGAGCAGTTCTTC
-	TRBV6-5	TRBD1	TRBJ1-1	CASSIPGQGNTEAFF	TGTGCCAGCAGTATCCCGGGACAGGGGAACACTGAAGCTTTCTTT
-	TRBV2	TRBD1	TRBJ2-3	CAGQGDFTDTQYF	TGTGCCGGACAGGGGGATTTCACAGATACGCAGTATTTT
-	TRBV5-1	-	TRBJ1-4	CASSLAGGGEKLFF	TGCGCCAGCAGCTTGGCGGGGGGAGGTGAAAAACTGTTTTTT
-	TRBV7-9	TRBD2	TRBJ2-7	CASSLGLAGAEQYF	TGTGCCAGCAGCTTAGGACTAGCGGGAGCAGAGCAGTACTTC
-	TRBV19	-	TRBJ1-2	CASYDRLPGYTF	TGTGCCAGCTATGACAGGCTCCCGGGCTACACCTTC
-	TRBV3-1/TRBV3-2	TRBD1	TRBJ2-7	CASSPNRGRSADEQYF	TGTGCCAGCAGCCCGAACAGGGGGCGATCCGCGGACGAGCAGTACTTC
-	TRBV4-1	-	TRBJ1-4	CASRRQTNEKLFF	TGCGCCAGCAGACGGCAGACTAATGAAAAACTGTTTTTT
-	TRBV28	-	TRBJ1-2	CASSLNRVYGYTF	TGTGCCAGCAGTTTAAACAGGGTATATGGCTACACCTTC
-	TRBV7-3	TRBD1	TRBJ1-6	CASSPYGGGQSNNSPLHF	TGTGCCAGCAGCCCGTATGGGGGGGGACAGAGCAATAATTCACCCCTCCACTTT
-	TRBV2	-	TRBJ2-7	CASSGNGQGHEQYF	TGTGCCAGCAGTGGGAATGGGCAGGGCCACGAGCAGTACTTC
-	TRBV27	-	TRBJ2-6	CASSLMGTHNSGANVLTF	TGTGCCAGCAGTTTAATGGGGACACACAACTCTGGGGCCAACGTCCTGACTTTC
once	TRBV7-9	TRBD2	TRBJ2-1	CASSLGAGVSYNEQFF	TGTGCCAGCAGCTTAGGGGCGGGAGTTTCCTACAATGAGCAGTTCTTC
-	TRBV7-9	TRBD2	TRBJ2-7	CASNVGGYEQYF	TGTGCCAGCAACGTGGGAGGGTACGAGCAGTACTTC